The TCR beta chain described here comes from a study of T cell responses to AZD1222 COVID-19 vaccine (dated by TCRdb to 2020 to 2023). For context, the study as a whole: A total of 233 trial participants underwent TCR sequencing, of whom 207 had received two doses of AZD1222 and roughly 26 had received two doses of the MenACWY control vaccine. Trial participants were enrolled into age subgroups of 18-55, 56-69 and 70-plus years, which contained approximately 150, 28 and 58 TCR-sequenced participants, respectively. Study-level results and caveats: Spike-specific TCR breadth and depth rose significantly after two AZD1222 doses compared with day 0 and with MenACWY recipients. Epitopes outside the regions mutated in the B.1.351 and B.1.1.7 variants were reportedly recognized by nearly half of the unique spike-specific TCRs. Because no samples from the day 14 peak response were available, repertoires could be characterized only after the peak T cell response. Participants were mostly white British, with more females than males. The authors suggested clonal diversity may have been underestimated. Vaccine-associated CD4 TCRs spanned the whole spike protein, with dominant responses in regions 160-218 and 743-854. Conclusions about previously exposed vaccinees are limited, since just 5 or 6 AZD1222 recipients were seropositive for SARS-CoV-2 at baseline. The 56-69-year group was small, and its depth increase did not reach significance, likely because of low power.

The CDR3 regions of human TCRbeta chains were analyzed by immunosequencing. The paper's processing steps were these. TCRs in the repertoires were compared against a reference library of SARS-CoV-2-specific TCRs that had been generated with the MIRA antigen-specificity platform. Breadth meant the fraction of unique TCRs that were SARS-CoV-2-associated, whereas depth meant the fraction of total T cells that were SARS-CoV-2-associated. Using the MIRA data, each spike-specific TCR was mapped to the spike region that the TCR reacts to and placed in a CD4 or CD8 class. Log10-transformed breadth and depth values were compared by one-way ANOVA with Sidak's multiple comparisons tests. TCRdb mirrors the immuneACCESS table, restricted to in-frame sequences. Some clones are absent from its copies; in checked studies, under half trace to an unresolved V gene, and the reason for the others is unknown. D and trimming were read from the DNA, whereas the V and J calls and clone size are those reported in that table. This sample is represented by roughly 150,000 clones; roughly 91% of them were singletons. The ten largest clones add up to around 6.3% of the sample.

Interpreted using the paper, the time point label stands for: about 28 days (+/-7) after the second vaccine dose. Because spike-specific TCR depth and breadth did not differ between the two schedules, AZD1222 recipients who got a second dose at roughly 4 weeks were pooled with those who got a second dose at roughly 12 weeks. Vaccinee samples were obtained from the UK trials COV001 and COV002, which included a single-blind randomized controlled phase 2/3 trial of AZD1222 (ChAdOx1 nCoV-19) in healthy adults. Trial participant PBMC samples were collected at day 0 and day 28 after the second dose for TCRbeta chain sequencing. The CDR3 goes from the cysteine to the phenylalanine over 19 residues. This entry keeps only the CDR3 DNA: 57 bases, framed from base 1. At the junction V is shortened by 0 bases and J by 4 bases, with 24 bases in between. CDR1 and CDR2 (LNHDA, SQIVND) derive from the germline V gene (reference sequence).

On this clone: No antigen is known for it. No quality values exist for individual bases; no much larger clone is one base distant.

The sample consisted of peripheral blood, taken 28 days after the second AZD1222 dose. The receptor comes from an adult who received the AZD1222 COVID-19 vaccine. This sequence uses TRBV19 and TRBJ1-1; TRBD1 could be the D gene, as 5 bases match. For the CDR3, the sequence is CASSIDRRVYFQGTTEAFF. The nucleotide sequence reads as follows: TGTGCCAGTAGTATAGATCGACGGGTTTATTTTCAGGGAACCACTGAAGCTTTCTTT.